At least ten counts were recorded for the clone carrying this T cell receptor beta chain. RNA transcripts gave rise to amplified TCR beta CDR3 regions. TCR CDR3 underwent first-round RT-PCR with the HTBI primer set. TCRdb ran MiXCR on the multiplex PCR reads and lists one entry per CDR3 protein. The sample holds 250,000 or so distinct CDR3 sequences, about a sixth seen once. The data belong to a study of T cells in Graves' hyperthyroidism and ophthalmopathy. Trimming left V 3 bases short and J 3 bases short, with 6 bases between. Germline V gives CDR1 SGHTA, CDR2 FQGTGA. This CDR3 is 13 amino acids long.

The clonotype originates from a woman between 18 and 29 years old with Graves' ophthalmopathy. Sequenced sample: blood. V is TRBV7-3 and J is TRBJ2-1; D not resolved. DNA of the CDR3: TGTGCCAGCAGCTTCAACAGCTACAATGAGCAGTTCTTC. Translation: CASSFNSYNEQFF.